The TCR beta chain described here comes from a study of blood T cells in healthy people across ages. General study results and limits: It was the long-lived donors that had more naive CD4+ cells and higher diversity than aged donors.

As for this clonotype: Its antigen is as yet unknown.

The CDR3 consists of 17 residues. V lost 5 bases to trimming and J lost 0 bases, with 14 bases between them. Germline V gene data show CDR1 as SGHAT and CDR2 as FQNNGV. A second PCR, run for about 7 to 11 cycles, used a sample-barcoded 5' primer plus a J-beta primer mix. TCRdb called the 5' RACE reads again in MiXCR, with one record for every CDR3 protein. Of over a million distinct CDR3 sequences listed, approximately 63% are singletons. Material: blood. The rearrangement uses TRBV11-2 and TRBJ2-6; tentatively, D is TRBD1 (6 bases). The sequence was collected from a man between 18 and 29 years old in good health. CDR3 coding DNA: TGTGCCAGCAGCGTTTACAGGGACCTCTCTGGGGCCAACGTCCTGACTTTC. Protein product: CASSVYRDLSGANVLTF.